This T cell receptor (beta chain) was retrieved from a study of blood T cell repertoires in COVID-19. Study overall: Both acute and convalescent COVID-19 samples were obtained from the United States, Italy and Spain.

Assay used: immunoSEQ multiplex PCR; TCRdb lists only in-frame clones, some missing. Found here are 140,000 to 150,000 clones, about 87% of them singletons; the top ten hold 35% to 45%. This clone is a singleton in its sample. This CDR3 region has 16 residues. V dropped 4 bases and J dropped 4; count of bases not matched to a gene: 5. CDR1 is KGHDR, CDR2 SFDVKD, per germline. The chain links TRBV24-1 to TRBJ2-5; 13 positions agree with TRBD2. The material sequenced was peripheral blood. The TCR originated in a human donor in a cohort sampled during active COVID-19. CDR3 bases: TGTGCCACCAGTGACTCCCGACTAGCGGGGGGAGAGACCCAGTACTTC. Translated, it gives CATSDSRLAGGETQYF.